The next 20 T cell receptor beta chains were all read from a single sample in a study of persistence of HIV-infected CD4 T cells. Overlapping HIV-1 Gag 15-mer peptides at about 1 ug per peptide per mL were used. Sorted nonresponding memory CD4+ T cells were CD40L-negative, CD69-negative, CD45RO-high. Sequencing used immunoSEQ version 4 in survey mode. Data came from immunoSEQ multiplex PCR; TCRdb stores just in-frame clones and leaves some out. The sample lists 35,000 or so clones, about 85% seen once, with about 5% in the top ten. Their antigens remain unidentified. Sequenced material: cultured CD4+ T cells from PBMCs, taken from a patient who received antiretroviral therapy. The source of these receptors is an adult with HIV. The donor label of this sample is uncertain.

J is TRBJ1-2 and V is TRBV7-2; no firm D call. Trimming removed 1 base from V and 5 bases from J, with 11 bases in between. From germline, CDR1 is SGHTA and CDR2 FQGNSA. The CDR3 extends over 14 amino acids. The CDR3 here is CASSLDGREYGYTF. CDR3 bases: TGTGCCAGCAGCTTAGATGGGAGAGAGTATGGCTACACCTTC.

The V and J genes are TRBV19 and TRBJ1-1; the D is unclear. The CDR3 totals 12 residues. The V gene's germline CDR1 is LNHDA and CDR2 SQIVND (reference sequence). The ends were cut back, 6 bases at V and 5 bases at J, with 10 bases in the middle. The CDR3 spells CASREGSTEAFF. The CDR3 nucleotides are TGTGCCAGTAGGGAGGGAAGTACTGAAGCTTTCTTT.

The chain carries TRBV14 and TRBJ1-4; D gene unclear. Trimming took off 1 base at V and 7 bases at J, with 16 bases between the two ends. Germline-derived CDR1 and CDR2 are SGHDN and FVKESK. The CDR3 loop spans 16 amino acids. CDR3 in amino acids: CASSQVGGSVGEKLFF. CDR3 DNA: TGTGCCAGCAGCCAAGTCGGAGGATCTGTGGGTGAAAAACTGTTTTTT.

This sequence joins TRBV5-1 and TRBJ2-7, with 8 bases lining up with TRBD1. J lost 1 base, V lost 2 bases, and 2 bases had no gene match. CDR1 and CDR2 from the germline V gene are SGHRS and YFSETQ. The CDR3 runs to 14 residues. The CDR3 nucleotides read TGCGCCAGCAGCTTACAGGGGGATTCCTACGAGCAGTACTTC. This encodes CASSLQGDSYEQYF.

V usage is TRBV7-9 and J usage is TRBJ1-1; 8 positions agree with TRBD1. Looked up from germline, CDR1 is SEHNR and CDR2 is FQNEAQ (reference sequence). The CDR3 consists of 14 residues. V shed 1 base, J shed 5 bases, and the junction held 3 bases outside the gene matches. CDR3 sequence: CASSLETGVTEAFF. The CDR3 DNA follows: TGTGCCAGCAGCTTAGAGACAGGGGTTACTGAAGCTTTCTTT.

The gene calls are TRBV3-1 (or the pseudogene TRBV3-2) and TRBJ2-7, with TRBD1 as a possible D gene (6 bases). In germline, CDR1 is LGHDT, CDR2 YNNKEL (reference sequence). V was pared by 4 bases and J by 6 bases, with 16 bases between. This CDR3 is 14 amino acids long. The CDR3 sequence is CASSPPILGGEQYF. The CDR3 DNA sequence: TGTGCCAGCAGCCCCCCCATCTTAGGGGGCGAGCAGTACTTC.

V usage is TRBV18 and J usage is TRBJ2-1; D is unresolved. From germline, CDR1 is KGHSH and CDR2 LQKENI. The CDR3 covers 17 residues. V lost 3 bases and J 2 bases, leaving 17 bases between the germline ends. CDR3 residues: CASSPAPVGFAYNEQFF. CDR3 DNA: TGTGCCAGCTCACCCGCGCCTGTGGGCTTTGCCTACAATGAGCAGTTCTTC.

The rearrangement joins TRBV5-1 to TRBJ2-1; D tentatively fits TRBD1 or TRBD2 (5 bases each). The CDR3 sequence is 15 residues long. CDR1 and CDR2 (germline): SGHRS, YFSETQ. V lost 1 base and J lost 6, with 14 bases in between. CDR3 in amino acids: CASSLRDVDRNEQFF. CDR3 coding DNA: TGCGCCAGCAGCTTGAGGGACGTCGACCGCAATGAGCAGTTCTTC. The variable domain in full, with the rest retrieved from reference TRBV5-1 and TRBJ2-1, is KAGVTQTPRYLIKTRGQQVTLSCSPISGHRSVSWYQQTPGQGLQFLFEYFSETQRNKGNFPGRFSGRQFSNSRSEMNVSTLELGDSALYLCASSLRDVDRNEQFFGPGTRLTVL.

The gene calls are TRBV10-2 and TRBJ2-2; tentatively, D is TRBD1 (5 bases). Per germline, CDR1 WSHSY and CDR2 SAAADI. The CDR3 runs 14 residues. With 7 bases removed from V and 2 bases from J, the gap between germline ends came to 11 bases. The CDR3 loop is CASIGDSNTGELFF. The CDR3 DNA follows: TGCGCCAGCATTGGCGACAGCAACACCGGGGAGCTGTTTTTT.

The chain recombines TRBV24-1 with TRBJ2-7; D assignment may be TRBD1 or TRBD2 (5 bases each). Per germline, CDR1 KGHDR and CDR2 SFDVKD. This CDR3 has 15 residues. Trimming removed 3 bases at V and 2 bases at J, with 13 bases between. CDR3 nucleotides: TGTGCCACCAGTGATACGAGGGACCGAACCTACGAGCAGTACTTC. It translates to CATSDTRDRTYEQYF.

The genes are TRBV10-3 and TRBJ2-1, with 7 nucleotides matching TRBD1. This CDR3 is 17 amino acids long. The germline CDR1 and CDR2 sequences are ENHRY and SYGVKD. The V gene end was trimmed by 2 bases and the J gene end by 0 bases; junction bases not matched to a gene: 7. CDR3 sequence reads: CAISESGQVASYNEQFF. CDR3 coding DNA: TGTGCCATCAGTGAGAGTGGACAGGTCGCCTCCTACAATGAGCAGTTCTTC.

This sequence joins TRBV10-2 and TRBJ2-7; TRBD2 matches at 8 bases. Per germline, CDR1 WSHSY and CDR2 SAAADI. This CDR3 comprises 15 residues. V was clipped by 6 bases and J by 0 bases; unmatched bases: 7. The DNA for the CDR3 is TGCGCCAGCAGGGCTAGCGGGTCCCCCTCCTACGAGCAGTACTTC. Protein sequence: CASRASGSPSYEQYF.

The V gene is TRBV28, the J gene TRBJ1-6, with D possibly TRBD1 on 6 matching bases. V was clipped by 10 bases and J by 9 bases, with 22 bases between them. Germline V gene sequence: CDR1 MDHEN, CDR2 SYDVKM. The CDR3 consists of 15 residues. The CDR3 sequence: CAILDGGLQGSPLHF. CDR3 sequence (DNA): TGTGCCATCCTAGACGGGGGGCTACAGGGTTCACCCCTCCACTTT.

The chain is built from TRBV28 and TRBJ1-3; D is ambiguous. The CDR3 loop spans 16 amino acids. V lost 5 bases and J 0 bases, leaving 14 bases between the germline ends. Looked up from germline, CDR1 is MDHEN and CDR2 is SYDVKM. The CDR3 region has the DNA TGTGCCAGCAGTCGAACAACGGCAGTCTCTGGAAACACCATATATTTT. Its protein is CASSRTTAVSGNTIYF.

This clone was seen a single time. The chain is built from TRBV5-1 and TRBJ1-6; maybe TRBD1 (6 bases). The CDR3 is 14 amino acids. Germline CDR1 is SGHRS and CDR2 is YFSETQ. V lost 4 bases, J lost 7 bases, and 12 bases lay in between. CDR3 residues: CASSGGGLNSPLHF. Here the CDR3 DNA reads TGCGCCAGCAGCGGGGGGGGGCTAAATTCACCCCTCCACTTT. Together with reference TRBV5-1 and TRBJ1-6, the CDR3 gives the full variable domain: KAGVTQTPRYLIKTRGQQVTLSCSPISGHRSVSWYQQTPGQGLQFLFEYFSETQRNKGNFPGRFSGRQFSNSRSEMNVSTLELGDSALYLCASSGGGLNSPLHFGNGTRLTVT.

The chain couples TRBV7-2 to TRBJ2-3; tentative D call: TRBD2 (7 bases). Between the trimmed V and J ends, which lost 1 base and 5 bases, there was a span of 13 bases. The germline V gene encodes CDR1 SGHTA and CDR2 FQGNSA. The CDR3 runs to 15 residues. For the CDR3, the DNA is TGTGCCAGCAGCTTAGGGGGGGGCCGTGGAGATACGCAGTATTTT. Its protein product is CASSLGGGRGDTQYF.

The chain links TRBV5-1 to TRBJ2-3, with 9 bases that match TRBD1. The CDR3 length is 16 residues. Trimming cost V 3 bases and J 4 bases; bases outside gene matches: 9. The germline gives CDR1 SGHRS, CDR2 YFSETQ. This chain's CDR3 is CASSYPPGQGADTQYF. The CDR3 DNA follows: TGCGCCAGCAGCTACCCTCCGGGACAGGGTGCAGATACGCAGTATTTT.

The chain has TRBV21-1 and TRBJ2-7; the table names TRBD2, a call not compared with the DNA. TRBV21-1 is a known pseudogene. The CDR3 contains 17 residues. As DNA, the CDR3 is TGTGCCAGCAGCACCCCCCCGGGGCAGCGGGGGTTATCCGAGGGTTACTTC. Residues: CASSTPPGQRGLSEGYF.

The chain has TRBV7-3 and TRBJ2-2; TRBD2 aligns across 7 bases. J gave up 7 bases and V 0 bases, and 8 bases lay outside the gene matches. CDR1 and CDR2 from the germline V gene are SGHTA and FQGTGA. The CDR3 consists of 16 residues. The DNA for the CDR3 is TGTGCCAGCAGCTTAACGCCGAATGGCGGGGGCGGGGAGCTGTTTTTT. Its translation is CASSLTPNGGGGELFF.

The chain is built from TRBV27 and TRBJ2-4; 7 positions match TRBD2. Per germline, CDR1 MNHEY and CDR2 SMNVEV (reference sequence). The V and J ends lost 5 bases and 5 bases, in that order; junction bases with no gene match: 9. The CDR3 sequence is 15 residues long. CDR3 sequence (DNA): TGTGCCAGCAGTATCCGAGCGGGGCAGGAAAACATTCAGTACTTC. Encoded protein: CASSIRAGQENIQYF.